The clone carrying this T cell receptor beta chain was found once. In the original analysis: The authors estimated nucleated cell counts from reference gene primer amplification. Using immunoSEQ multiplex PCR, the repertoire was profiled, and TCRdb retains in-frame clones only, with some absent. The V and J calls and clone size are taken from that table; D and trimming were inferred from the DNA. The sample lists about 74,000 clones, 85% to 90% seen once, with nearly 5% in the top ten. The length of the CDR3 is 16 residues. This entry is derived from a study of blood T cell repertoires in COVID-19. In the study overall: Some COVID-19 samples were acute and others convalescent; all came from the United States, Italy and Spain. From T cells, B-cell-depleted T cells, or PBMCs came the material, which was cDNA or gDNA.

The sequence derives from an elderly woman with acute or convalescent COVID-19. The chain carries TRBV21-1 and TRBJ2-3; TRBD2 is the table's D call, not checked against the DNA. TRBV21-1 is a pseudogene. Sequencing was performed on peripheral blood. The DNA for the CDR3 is TGTGCCAGCAGCAAATTAGCGGGAGTTCACCCAGATACGCAGTATTTT. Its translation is CASSKLAGVHPDTQYF.